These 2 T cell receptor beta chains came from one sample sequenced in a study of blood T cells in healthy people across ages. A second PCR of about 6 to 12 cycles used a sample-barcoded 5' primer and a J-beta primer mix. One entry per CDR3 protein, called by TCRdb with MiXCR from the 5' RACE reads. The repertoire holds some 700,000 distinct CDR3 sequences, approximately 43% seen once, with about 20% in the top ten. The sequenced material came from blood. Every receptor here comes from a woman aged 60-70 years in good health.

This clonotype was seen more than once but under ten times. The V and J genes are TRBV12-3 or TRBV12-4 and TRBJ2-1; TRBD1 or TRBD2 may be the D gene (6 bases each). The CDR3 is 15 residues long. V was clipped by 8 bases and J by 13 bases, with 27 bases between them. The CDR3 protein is CASLGGGLKNPHQFF. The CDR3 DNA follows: TGTGCCAGCCTGGGGGGCGGACTGAAGAACCCCCACCAGTTCTTC.

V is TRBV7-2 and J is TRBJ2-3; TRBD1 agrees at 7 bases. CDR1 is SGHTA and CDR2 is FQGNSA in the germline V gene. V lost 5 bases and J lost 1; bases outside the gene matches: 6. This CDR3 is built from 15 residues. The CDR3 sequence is CASSGPGQRTDTQYF. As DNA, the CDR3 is TGTGCCAGCAGCGGACCGGGACAGCGCACAGATACGCAGTATTTT. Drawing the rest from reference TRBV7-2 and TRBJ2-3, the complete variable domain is GAGVSQSPSNKVTEKGKDVELRCDPISGHTALYWYRQSLGQGLEFLIYFQGNSAPDKSGLPSDRFSAERTGGSVSTLTIQRTQQEDSAVYLCASSGPGQRTDTQYFGPGTRLTVL.